The clone carrying this TCR beta chain was detected only a few times. Germline values: CDR1 SGHRS, CDR2 YFSETQ. This CDR3 comprises 16 residues. Trimming cost V 4 bases and J 8 bases; bases outside gene matches: 15. The data derive from a study of PD-L1 blockade in urothelial cancer. TCRdb's copy holds only in-frame clones and misses some; the assay was immunoSEQ multiplex PCR. The sample has about 50,000 clones, around 72% seen once; the top ten hold under 4.5%. Regarding time point: pretreatment peripheral blood. The source is a man aged 70 or older with urothelial cancer. The material sequenced was PBMCs, taken around atezolizumab (anti-PD-L1) treatment. The chain joins TRBV5-1 to TRBJ2-1; TRBD2 matches at 7 bases. The CDR3 sequence is CASSLPGLSKPHEQFF. CDR3 nucleotide sequence: TGCGCCAGCAGCCTACCGGGACTATCGAAACCCCATGAGCAGTTCTTC.